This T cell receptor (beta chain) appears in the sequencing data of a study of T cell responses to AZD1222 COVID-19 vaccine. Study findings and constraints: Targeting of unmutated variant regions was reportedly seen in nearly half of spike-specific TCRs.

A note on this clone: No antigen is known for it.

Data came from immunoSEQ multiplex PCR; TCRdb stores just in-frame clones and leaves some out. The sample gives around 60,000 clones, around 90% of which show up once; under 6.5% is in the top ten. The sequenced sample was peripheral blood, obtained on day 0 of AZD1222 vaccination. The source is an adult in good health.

The CDR3, as DNA: TGCAGTGCTAGGGCGGGGACCCAGTACTTC. Translation gives CSARAGTQYF. The rearrangement joins TRBV20-1 to TRBJ2-5, with a tentative D call TRBD2 (5 bases). CDR1 DFQATT and CDR2 SNEGSKA come from the germline V gene (reference sequence). This CDR3 is built from 10 residues. V lost 3 bases, J lost 7 bases, and 6 bases lay in between.